The 15 T cell receptor beta chains below were found in one sample sequenced in a study of CD8 T cells in ankylosing spondylitis. The study, taken as a whole, reports: Made up of eight highly homologous variants, a TCR beta motif appeared characteristic of ankylosing spondylitis blood.

For these receptors, no antigen is known. TCRdb independently ran MiXCR on the 5' RACE reads; one entry per CDR3 protein. There are 700,000 to 850,000 distinct CDR3 sequences in the sample; approximately 12% occur only once, and approximately 0.46% lies in the top ten. The specimen sequenced was blood, either unsorted or a sorted T cell fraction (not recorded which). The source is a male donor with ankylosing spondylitis.

A few counts support this clonotype. The V call is TRBV12-3 or TRBV12-4, the J call TRBJ2-5; D ambiguous. This CDR3 region has 11 residues. V shed 3 bases and J shed 6 bases, with 5 bases lying between them. DNA for the CDR3: TGTGCCAGCAGTTTTTATAAGACCCAGTACTTC. Its translation: CASSFYKTQYF.

This clonotype was picked up many times. The V call is TRBV29-1, the J call TRBJ2-1; TRBD2 agrees at 13 bases. The CDR3 contains 17 residues. The J segment lost 0 bases and the V segment lost 3 bases, leaving 5 bases of the junction unmatched. The germline gives CDR1 SQVTM, CDR2 ANQGSEA. The DNA of the CDR3 is TGCAGCGTTGATGGGACTAGCGGGGCGAGCTCCTACAATGAGCAGTTCTTC. Translated: CSVDGTSGASSYNEQFF.

The J gene is TRBJ1-2, the V gene TRBV5-1; D is perhaps TRBD1 (5 bases). Germline V CDR1 and CDR2: SGHRS, YFSETQ. With 0 bases removed from V and 8 bases from J, the gap between germline ends came to 11 bases. CDR3 length: 13 amino acids. Here the CDR3 DNA reads TGCGCCAGCAGCTTGGATCAGGGTGGAGGCTACACCTTC. Translation gives CASSLDQGGGYTF.

The CDR3 sequence is CASSLRQGNLGEQFF. The CDR3 DNA reads TGTGCCAGCAGCTTGAGACAGGGTAACTTGGGTGAGCAGTTCTTC. J is TRBJ2-1 and V is TRBV7-2; the match to TRBD1 covers 7 bases. Germline lookup yields CDR1 SGHTA and CDR2 FQGNSA. This CDR3 comprises 15 residues. Trimming removed 3 bases from V and 9 bases from J; junction bases left unmatched: 11.

This chain uses TRBV28 with TRBJ2-3; TRBD2 matches at 8 bases. V was clipped by 3 bases and J by 2 bases; unmatched bases: 4. This CDR3 is 15 amino acids long. Germline V gene sequence: CDR1 MDHEN, CDR2 SYDVKM. CDR3 residues: CASSFAGGSTDTQYF. CDR3 bases: TGTGCCAGCAGTTTTGCGGGGGGTTCCACAGATACGCAGTATTTT.

V usage is TRBV9 and J usage is TRBJ1-5; no definite D call. V gave up 0 bases and J gave up 5 bases, with 12 bases separating them. Germline V CDR1 and CDR2: SGDLS, YYNGEE. The CDR3 spans 15 residues. CDR3 amino acids: CASSVGAYPDQPQHF. CDR3 nucleotides: TGTGCCAGCAGCGTAGGAGCGTACCCCGATCAGCCCCAGCATTTT.

The rearrangement links TRBV4-2 to TRBJ1-4; weak D call: TRBD1 (5 bases). The germline V gene encodes CDR1 LGHNA and CDR2 YNFKEQ. V was pared by 0 bases and J by 8 bases, with 16 bases between. The CDR3 totals 16 residues. The CDR3 sequence is CASSQEWTRGEEKLFF. The CDR3, as DNA: TGTGCCAGCAGCCAAGAGTGGACAAGAGGCGAGGAAAAACTGTTTTTT.

This clonotype was observed a few times. CDR3 loop: CASSYREGRGYTF. The DNA for the CDR3 is TGTGCCAGCAGTTACCGGGAAGGTCGAGGCTACACCTTC. This chain links TRBV6-5 with TRBJ1-2; D is undetermined. With 2 bases removed from V and 8 bases from J, the gap between germline ends came to 12 bases. The CDR3 is 13 amino acids. The V gene's germline CDR1 is MNHEY and CDR2 SVGAGI.

This clonotype showed up just a few times. The V and J genes are TRBV7-2 and TRBJ1-1, with TRBD1 matching over 8 bases. The CDR3 length is 16 residues. Germline CDR1 SGHTA, CDR2 FQGNSA. Trimming at V came to 5 bases and at J to 5 bases, leaving 13 bases not matched to a gene. In nucleotides, the CDR3 is TGTGCCAGCAGCCCCCGGGGGGGGACAGGAGCGACTGAAGCTTTCTTT. Protein: CASSPRGGTGATEAFF.

The chain couples TRBV20-1 to TRBJ2-5, with D maybe TRBD2 (6 bases). The germline CDR1 and CDR2 sequences are DFQATT and SNEGSKA (reference sequence). The V and J ends lost 1 base and 4 bases respectively, with 16 bases between them. This CDR3 spans 15 amino acids. The CDR3 coding sequence is TGCAGTGCTAGAGTGGCCGCCGACGGGAGAGAGACCCAGTACTTC. Translated: CSARVAADGRETQYF.

This clonotype appeared a few times. The V gene is TRBV20-1, the J gene TRBJ1-1; D is unresolved. This CDR3 region has 13 residues. Germline V gene data show CDR1 as DFQATT and CDR2 as SNEGSKA (reference sequence). V dropped 5 bases and J dropped 5 bases, with 15 bases sitting between them. The CDR3 sequence is CSAYSSGRTEAFF. DNA of the CDR3: TGCAGTGCTTATTCAAGCGGACGGACTGAAGCTTTCTTT.

This clonotype has just a few counts. The chain uses TRBV28 and TRBJ2-7; weak D call: TRBD2 (5 bases). Germline values: CDR1 MDHEN, CDR2 SYDVKM. Trimming cost V 2 bases and J 6 bases, with 11 bases left between them. The CDR3 covers 13 residues. The CDR3 here is CASSLEGWREQYF. DNA of the CDR3: TGTGCCAGCAGTTTAGAGGGATGGCGCGAGCAGTACTTC.

The chain is built from TRBV4-3 and TRBJ1-2, with 7 bases lining up with TRBD1. The CDR3 consists of 17 residues. The germline V gene encodes CDR1 LGHNA and CDR2 YSLEER. J gave up 0 bases and V 4 bases, and 11 bases lay outside the gene matches. CDR3 DNA: TGCGCCAGCAGCCGCAGGGACAGCCGAACAGCTAACTATGGCTACACCTTC. Its translation is CASSRRDSRTANYGYTF.

This clonotype appeared a few times. V gene TRBV6-2 or TRBV6-3 combines with J gene TRBJ2-2, with 9 bases aligning to TRBD1. Germline CDR1 is MNHEY and CDR2 is SVGEGT. There are 14 residues in the CDR3. V lost 7 bases and J lost 3; bases outside the gene matches: 3. CDR3 nucleotides: TGTGCCAGCACACAGGGGGCGCACACCGGGGAGCTGTTTTTT. Protein: CASTQGAHTGELFF.

This clonotype has a handful of counts. This chain joins TRBV15 and TRBJ2-7; D uncertain. The germline V and J ends were trimmed by 0 bases and 6 bases, with 9 bases remaining between them. The CDR3 runs to 13 residues. The germline CDR1 and CDR2 sequences are LNHNV and YYDKDF (reference sequence). This CDR3 is CATSRDLPGEQYF. CDR3 nucleotide sequence: TGTGCCACCAGCAGAGATCTACCGGGCGAGCAGTACTTC.